The T cell receptor (beta chain) under discussion was sequenced for a study of vaccination effects on CD4 cells after COVID-19. Study context: After the second dose, samples were taken at median day 72.

This table comes from immunoSEQ multiplex PCR, and its TCRdb copy is limited to in-frame clones, with some not included. The table includes more than 50,000 clones, about 80% detected once. Before sequencing, viral peptide pools were used by the ViraFEST assay to expand antigen-specific CD4+ T cells. With roughly nine days of culture completed, CD4+ T cells were isolated. The vaccine given was either BNT162b2 or mRNA-1273, in two doses. None of the vaccinated had previously contracted SARS-CoV-2, and their nucleocapsid antibodies tested negative. About this clone itself: No antigen is known for it.

Findings and limits, study-wide: Of the vaccine-induced clones from healthy vaccinees, merely 1 of 255 recognized common cold coronaviruses as well. By a late point after vaccination, infection- and vaccine-induced clones had shrunk markedly through clonal contraction.

Germline V gives CDR1 LNHDA, CDR2 SQIVND (reference sequence). V shed 7 bases, J shed 5 bases, and the junction held 5 bases outside the gene matches. The CDR3 extends over 13 amino acids. Sequenced material: CD4+ T cells from PBMCs cultured with HCoV-OC43 spike peptides, taken after COVID-19 vaccination. The subset here: HCoV-OC43 spike overlapping peptide pool stimulation. The origin of this receptor is a human donor who received a COVID-19 vaccine. J is TRBJ1-5 and V is TRBV19, with 7 nucleotides matching TRBD1. The DNA of the CDR3 is TGTGCCAGTAATGACAGGGCTTATCAGCCCCAGCATTTT. It encodes CASNDRAYQPQHF. Full variable domain (remainder filled in from reference TRBV19 and TRBJ1-5): DGGITQSPKYLFRKEGQNVTLSCEQNLNHDAMYWYRQDPGQGLRLIYYSQIVNDFQKGDIAEGYSVSREKKESFPLTVTSAQKNPTAFYLCASNDRAYQPQHFGDGTRLSIL.